The 26 T cell receptor beta chains below all came from one sample that was sequenced in a study of cytomegalovirus exposure and HLA in healthy donors. Primers included in the PCR were 60 Vbeta and 13 Jbeta primers. This table comes from immunoSEQ multiplex PCR, and its TCRdb copy is limited to in-frame clones, with some not included. The sample includes 95,000 to 150,000 clones, around 78% of them seen just once. Sequenced sample: PBMCs. The receptor set was obtained from a man aged 50 to 60 in good health and CMV-seronegative.

The chain joins TRBV19 to TRBJ1-1; 9 positions match TRBD1. Germline V CDR1 and CDR2: LNHDA, SQIVND (reference sequence). With 6 bases clipped from V and 4 bases from J, the junction kept 6 bases outside the gene matches. The CDR3 has 14 residues. This CDR3 is CASSTGTGSTEAFF. The CDR3 nucleotides are TGTGCCAGTAGCACCGGGACAGGGTCCACTGAAGCTTTCTTT.

CDR3 loop: CASSRHRLAGDTQYF. In DNA, the CDR3 is TGTGCCAGCAGCCGACATCGACTAGCGGGGGATACGCAGTATTTT. The V and J genes are TRBV7-2 and TRBJ2-3; 11 bases are shared with TRBD2. Germline CDR1 is SGHTA and CDR2 is FQGNSA. The trim removed 5 bases at V and 6 bases at J, leaving 7 bases unmatched. This CDR3 is 15 amino acids long.

V and J are TRBV7-2 and TRBJ1-2; 10 nucleotides agree with TRBD1. The trim removed 5 bases at V and 4 bases at J, leaving 7 bases unmatched. Looked up from germline, CDR1 is SGHTA and CDR2 is FQGNSA. CDR3 length equals 15 residues. For the CDR3, the DNA is TGTGCCAGCAGCCCCCTGACAGGGGGCTTCTATGGCTACACCTTC. Its translation is CASSPLTGGFYGYTF.

This clone was seen only a few times. The genes are TRBV7-9 and TRBJ1-2, with a possible D match to TRBD1 (6 bases). The CDR3 is made up of 16 amino acids. Trimming pared 2 bases from V and 8 bases from J, leaving 21 bases between. Per germline, CDR1 SEHNR and CDR2 FQNEAQ (reference sequence). CDR3 DNA: TGTGCCAGCAGCTTATCTCGACAGGATCTCCCGGGGGGCTACACCTTC. The encoded protein is CASSLSRQDLPGGYTF.

This chain links TRBV7-2 with TRBJ2-5, with TRBD2 matching 14 bases. Germline CDR1 reads SGHTA; CDR2 reads FQGNSA. Unmatched junction bases numbered 5, after V lost 3 bases and J lost 2 bases. The CDR3 has 17 residues. This CDR3 is CASSFDGTSGGQETQYF. The CDR3 nucleotides read TGTGCCAGCAGCTTCGACGGGACTAGCGGGGGACAAGAGACCCAGTACTTC.

J is TRBJ1-6 and V is TRBV7-3, with D perhaps TRBD1 (6 bases). Germline V CDR1 and CDR2: SGHTA, FQGTGA. The CDR3 loop spans 14 amino acids. Trimming shortened V by 3 bases and J by 7 bases, and 10 bases separated the two germline ends. The CDR3 spells CASSFSGVNSPLHF. DNA of the CDR3: TGTGCCAGCAGCTTCTCAGGGGTGAATTCACCCCTCCACTTT.

The chain combines TRBV6-5 with TRBJ1-2; D possibly corresponds to TRBD1 (5 bases). The length of the CDR3 is 12 residues. Trimming cost V 6 bases and J 2 bases, with 7 bases left between them. Looked up from germline, CDR1 is MNHEY and CDR2 is SVGAGI. CDR3 amino acids: CASRGQNYGYTF. CDR3 sequence (DNA): TGTGCCAGCAGGGGGCAGAACTATGGCTACACCTTC.

This rearrangement joins TRBV2 to TRBJ2-5; TRBD1 agrees at 7 bases. Trimming took 6 bases from V and 2 from J; bases not matched to a gene: 6. The CDR3 extends over 14 amino acids. The germline gives CDR1 SNHLY, CDR2 FYNNEI. The CDR3 coding sequence is TGTGCCAGCAGAAGCAGGGGGTTTCAAGAGACCCAGTACTTC. As protein: CASRSRGFQETQYF.

J is TRBJ2-1 and V is TRBV19, with TRBD1 matching over 11 bases. The germline V gene has CDR1 LNHDA and CDR2 SQIVND (reference sequence). The CDR3 runs to 15 residues. The V and J ends lost 3 bases and 6 bases, in that order; junction bases with no gene match: 4. CDR3 sequence: CASSIPGQGGNEQFF. CDR3 nucleotides: TGTGCCAGTAGTATCCCGGGACAGGGGGGCAATGAGCAGTTCTTC.

The gene calls are TRBV5-5 and TRBJ1-5; 12 positions agree with TRBD1. The germline CDR1 and CDR2 sequences are SGHKS and YYEKEE (reference sequence). The J segment lost 6 bases and the V segment lost 4 bases, leaving 5 bases of the junction unmatched. This CDR3 comprises 15 residues. CDR3 DNA: TGTGCCAGCAGCACGGGGACAGGGGGCTTTCAGCCCCAGCATTTT. It yields the protein CASSTGTGGFQPQHF. The full variable domain, in which reference TRBV5-5 and TRBJ1-5 provide the parts outside the CDR3, is DAGVTQSPTHLIKTRGQQVTLRCSPISGHKSVSWYQQVLGQGPQFIFQYYEKEERGRGNFPDRFSARQFPNYSSELNVNALLLGDSALYLCASSTGTGGFQPQHFGDGTRLSIL.

CDR3 protein: CASSYRGGESTDTQYF. CDR3 bases: TGTGCCAGCAGCTACCGGGGGGGTGAGAGCACAGATACGCAGTATTTT. This sequence joins TRBV2 and TRBJ2-3, with 8 bases fitting TRBD2. This CDR3 has 16 residues. V shed 6 bases and J 0 bases; nucleotides not matched to a gene: 8. The germline gives CDR1 SNHLY, CDR2 FYNNEI. The variable domain in full, with the rest retrieved from reference TRBV2 and TRBJ2-3, is EPEVTQTPSHQVTQMGQEVILRCVPISNHLYFYWYRQILGQKVEFLVSFYNNEISEKSEIFDDQFSVERPDGSNFTLKIRSTKLEDSAMYFCASSYRGGESTDTQYFGPGTRLTVL.

The genes are TRBV30 and TRBJ1-5; 7 nucleotides line up with TRBD1. The CDR3 length is 13 residues. CDR1 GTSNPN and CDR2 SVGIG come from the germline V gene (reference sequence). The trim removed 4 bases at V and 5 bases at J, leaving 5 bases unmatched. Here the CDR3 reads CAWNRDRDQPQHF. The DNA of the CDR3 is TGTGCCTGGAACCGGGACAGAGATCAGCCCCAGCATTTT.

The CDR3 region is CASSLSPGRSPLHF. Written as DNA, the CDR3 is TGTGCCAGCAGCTTATCGCCAGGGAGGTCACCCCTCCACTTT. V is TRBV13 and J is TRBJ1-6; D is possibly TRBD1 (5 bases). Germline V lookup: CDR1 PRHDT, CDR2 FYEKMQ (reference sequence). The ends were cut back, 2 bases at V and 10 bases at J, with 12 bases in the middle. The CDR3 is 14 residues long.

This clone was detected only a few times. This chain connects TRBV5-1 to TRBJ1-1, with 8 bases matching TRBD1. Looked up from germline, CDR1 is SGHRS and CDR2 is YFSETQ. The CDR3 has 15 amino acids. Germline trimming cut 7 bases from V and 0 bases from J; bases unmatched to any gene: 8. Here the CDR3 DNA reads TGCGCCAGCTCGCAGGGGGCCACCGTGAACACTGAAGCTTTCTTT. It encodes CASSQGATVNTEAFF.

The chain combines TRBV19 with TRBJ2-4, with D tentatively TRBD2 (5 bases). Trimming took 3 bases from V and 8 from J, leaving 20 bases between them. Germline V CDR1 and CDR2: LNHDA, SQIVND (reference sequence). This CDR3 has 16 amino acids. The CDR3 is CASSIMVGGWGDIQYF. The CDR3 coding sequence is TGTGCCAGTAGTATTATGGTGGGCGGCTGGGGAGACATTCAGTACTTC. Full variable domain (missing parts from reference TRBV19 and TRBJ2-4): DGGITQSPKYLFRKEGQNVTLSCEQNLNHDAMYWYRQDPGQGLRLIYYSQIVNDFQKGDIAEGYSVSREKKESFPLTVTSAQKNPTAFYLCASSIMVGGWGDIQYFGAGTRLSVL.

In its sample, this clone was seen a few times. CDR3 coding DNA: TGCGCCAGCAGCACCTCTACAGGGAGCGGCACTGAAGCTTTCTTT. This codes for CASSTSTGSGTEAFF. The genes are TRBV5-1 and TRBJ1-1; perhaps TRBD1 as D (6 bases). Trimming removed 4 bases from V and 4 bases from J, with 17 bases in between. The CDR3 covers 15 residues. Germline V lookup: CDR1 SGHRS, CDR2 YFSETQ. Drawing the rest from reference TRBV5-1 and TRBJ1-1, the complete variable domain is KAGVTQTPRYLIKTRGQQVTLSCSPISGHRSVSWYQQTPGQGLQFLFEYFSETQRNKGNFPGRFSGRQFSNSRSEMNVSTLELGDSALYLCASSTSTGSGTEAFFGQGTRLTVV.

The chain carries TRBV6-6 and TRBJ1-5; 8 bases are a match to TRBD1. V trimming: 5 bases; J trimming: 4 bases; junction bases outside the gene matches: 7. The length of the CDR3 is 15 residues. Germline loops: CDR1 MNHNY, CDR2 SVGAGI (reference sequence). CDR3 nucleotides: TGTGCCAGCAGTCCCGATTGGGACAGGAATCAGCCCCAGCATTTT. It encodes CASSPDWDRNQPQHF.

This clone was counted between two and nine times. The V gene is TRBV4-1, the J gene TRBJ2-2; D is unresolved. V was pared by 3 bases and J by 1 base, with 9 bases between. Per the germline V gene, CDR1 is MGHRA and CDR2 is YSYEKL. The CDR3 is made up of 15 amino acids. The CDR3 loop reads CASSHITENTGELFF. The DNA for the CDR3 is TGCGCCAGCAGCCATATTACAGAGAACACCGGGGAGCTGTTTTTT.

The chain joins TRBV6-5 to TRBJ2-1, with 8 bases identical to TRBD1. There are 13 residues in the CDR3. Germline-derived CDR1 and CDR2 are MNHEY and SVGAGI. J gave up 8 bases and V 8 bases, and 8 bases lay outside the gene matches. CDR3 DNA: TGTGCCAGCCATTTCGGACAGGGCGATGAGCAGTTCTTC. Protein sequence: CASHFGQGDEQFF.

V is TRBV7-6 and J is TRBJ2-5, with TRBD2 identical over 9 bases. Germline V gene sequence: CDR1 SGHVS, CDR2 FNYEAQ. V lost 3 bases and J lost 4; bases outside the gene matches: 3. The CDR3 length is 14 residues. CDR3 region: CASSLSGGRETQYF. CDR3 bases: TGTGCCAGCAGCTTGAGCGGGGGGAGAGAGACCCAGTACTTC.

This clone was observed a few times. The gene calls are TRBV5-6 and TRBJ2-7; D uncertain. The V gene's germline CDR1 is SGHDT and CDR2 YYEEEE. This CDR3 is built from 12 residues. Trimming took off 4 bases at V and 2 bases at J, with 7 bases between the two ends. CDR3 residues: CASSEYTYEQYF. CDR3 DNA: TGTGCCAGCAGCGAGTATACCTACGAGCAGTACTTC.

The V gene is TRBV5-4, the J gene TRBJ2-1; 8 bases agree with TRBD2. This CDR3 is built from 16 residues. The ends lost 0 bases at V and 8 bases at J; junction bases unmatched: 10. Per the germline V gene, CDR1 is SGHNT and CDR2 is YYREEE (reference sequence). The CDR3 bases are TGTGCCAGCAGCTTGGCCGGGACTAGTGGGTTCCATGAGCAGTTCTTC. Amino acid sequence: CASSLAGTSGFHEQFF. Combining the CDR3 with reference TRBV5-4 and TRBJ2-1 gives the whole variable domain ETGVTQSPTHLIKTRGQQVTLRCSSQSGHNTVSWYQQALGQGPQFIFQYYREEENGRGNFPPRFSGLQFPNYSSELNVNALELDDSALYLCASSLAGTSGFHEQFFGPGTRLTVL.

The chain is built from TRBV11-3 and TRBJ2-2; 9 nucleotides align to TRBD2. V lost 1 base to trimming and J lost 6 bases; unmatched junction nucleotides: 9. Germline V gives CDR1 SGHNT, CDR2 YENEEA. The CDR3 sequence is 17 residues long. CDR3 bases: TGTGCCAGCAGCTTAGGTGGGGCGGGGGGGCCTGCCGGGGAGCTGTTTTTT. This codes for CASSLGGAGGPAGELFF.

V usage is TRBV28 and J usage is TRBJ1-6; possibly TRBD1 for D (5 bases). This CDR3 contains 14 residues. Trimming cost V 4 bases and J 8 bases, with 12 bases left between them. Germline CDR1 reads MDHEN; CDR2 reads SYDVKM. The CDR3 DNA reads TGTGCCAGCAGTTCGTCTTGGGGGGATTCACCCCTCCACTTT. Its translation is CASSSSWGDSPLHF. Full variable domain (remainder filled in from reference TRBV28 and TRBJ1-6): DVKVTQSSRYLVKRTGEKVFLECVQDMDHENMFWYRQDPGLGLRLIYFSYDVKMKEKGDIPEGYSVSREKKERFSLILESASTNQTSMYLCASSSSWGDSPLHFGNGTRLTVT.

This clone was observed a handful of times. The chain joins TRBV7-3 to TRBJ2-7; TRBD1 agrees at 10 bases. V shed 2 bases and J 5 bases; nucleotides not matched to a gene: 3. The CDR3 is 14 amino acids. The germline V gene has CDR1 SGHTA and CDR2 FQGTGA. The CDR3 DNA sequence: TGTGCCAGCAGCTTAGGGACAGGGGAGGACGAGCAGTACTTC. It encodes CASSLGTGEDEQYF.

The chain uses TRBV5-6 and TRBJ1-1; TRBD1 matches at 9 bases. Germline CDR1 SGHDT, CDR2 YYEEEE. With V trimmed by 3 bases and J by 5 bases, 11 bases remained unmatched. The CDR3 has 16 residues. DNA for the CDR3: TGTGCCAGCAGCTATCGTGAGGGACAGGGTTGGACTGAAGCTTTCTTT. This gives the protein CASSYREGQGWTEAFF.